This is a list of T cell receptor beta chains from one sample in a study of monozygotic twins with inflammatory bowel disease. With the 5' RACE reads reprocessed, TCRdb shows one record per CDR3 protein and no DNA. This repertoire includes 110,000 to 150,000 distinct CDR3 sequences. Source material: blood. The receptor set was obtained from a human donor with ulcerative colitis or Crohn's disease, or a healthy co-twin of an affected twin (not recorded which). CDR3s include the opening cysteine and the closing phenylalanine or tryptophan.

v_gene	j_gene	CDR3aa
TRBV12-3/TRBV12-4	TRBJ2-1	CASSLAGSGRANEQFF
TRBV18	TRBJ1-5	CASSPEGAANQPQHF
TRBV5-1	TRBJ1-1	CASSRAGMNTEAFF
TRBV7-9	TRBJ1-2	CASSPRDRPNGYTF
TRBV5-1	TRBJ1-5	CASSPGPYSNQPQHF
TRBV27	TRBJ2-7	CASSSYGTGSYEQYF
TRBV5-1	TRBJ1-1	CASSPGGARTEAFF
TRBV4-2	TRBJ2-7	CASSQDPSGRSYEQYF
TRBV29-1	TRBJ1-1	CSVGTGPFDTEAFF
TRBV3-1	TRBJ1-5	CASNQGLNQPQHF
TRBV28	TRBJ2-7	CASSFGVSYEQYF
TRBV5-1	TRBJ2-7	CASVGGTPNSHEQYF
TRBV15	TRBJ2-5	CATSRDLRGVQETQYF
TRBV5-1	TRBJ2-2	CASSLGRGATNTGELFF
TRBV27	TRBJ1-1	CASSWAVDGGAEAFF
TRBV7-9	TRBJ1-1	CASSFIAWGSLNTEAFF
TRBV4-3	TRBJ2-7	CASSQDGPPPPEQYF
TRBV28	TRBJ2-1	CASSFRGFSLRYGTSKPEQFF
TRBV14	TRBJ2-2	CASSQYSGINTGELFF
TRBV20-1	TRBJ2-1	CSARLQAGPAIF
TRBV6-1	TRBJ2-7	CASSPDPVSGKDEQYF
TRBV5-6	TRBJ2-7	CASTEPSGRNEQYF
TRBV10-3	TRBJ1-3	CAVEGSGNTIYF
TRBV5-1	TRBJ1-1	CASSPQGAHTEAFF
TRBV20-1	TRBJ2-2	CSANLDRTYSTGELFF
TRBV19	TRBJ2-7	CASSNQKRDLPYEQYF
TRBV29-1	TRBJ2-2	CSVAPTSGSSFGTGELFF
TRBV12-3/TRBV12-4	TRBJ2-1	CASSRTSGRALSYNEQFF
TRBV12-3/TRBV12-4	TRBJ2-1	CASSRTSGPYNEQFF
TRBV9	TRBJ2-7	CASSQTGAEQYF
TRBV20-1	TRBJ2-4	CSAILAGLKNIQYF
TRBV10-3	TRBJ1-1	CAIRGVGQNTEAFF
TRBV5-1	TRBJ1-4	CASIPGGVNEKLFF
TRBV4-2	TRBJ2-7	CASSQDLSSGGSSYEQYF
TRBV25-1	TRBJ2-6	CASSDLSGASSGANVLTF
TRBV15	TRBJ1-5	CATSRDSRGREPQHF
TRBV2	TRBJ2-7	CASRVAGGPPAQQYF
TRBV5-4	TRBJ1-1	CASSLGAGGPGDEAFF
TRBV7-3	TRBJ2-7	CASSSDPLKQYF
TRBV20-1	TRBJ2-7	CSARDVSGRAGIYEQYF
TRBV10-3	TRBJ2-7	CAISEPGQTSYEQYF
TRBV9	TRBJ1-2	CASSGPAGGYTF
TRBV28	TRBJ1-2	CASSLQGIDYGYTF
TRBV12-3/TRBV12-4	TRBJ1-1	CASSAGTGAKEAFF
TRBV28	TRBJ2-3	CASSLGTLSTDTQYF
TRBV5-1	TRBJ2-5	CASSLARETQYF
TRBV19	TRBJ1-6	CASSMGQETLHF
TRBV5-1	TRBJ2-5	CASSDSGTRETQYF
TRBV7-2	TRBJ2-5	CASSPWRETQYF
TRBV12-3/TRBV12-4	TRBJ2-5	CASSVIDQETQYF
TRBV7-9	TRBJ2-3	CASSLASRNTDTQYF
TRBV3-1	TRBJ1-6	CASSQSRGNSPLHF
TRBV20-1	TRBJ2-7	CSATRLAGIQGEQYF
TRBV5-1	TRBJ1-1	CASSLRGGTEAFF